The sequence of this T cell receptor (beta chain) was determined in a study of molecular identifiers for immune sequencing clone quantification. The table lists this clonotype with many counts. Listed TCR primers, together with previously described methods, were used for the bulk TCR libraries. TCRdb used MiXCR to reprocess the PCR reads, holding one entry per CDR3 protein. The sample records 490,000 or so distinct CDR3 sequences, over 20% being singletons. The germline gives CDR1 SGHDN, CDR2 FVKESK. CDR3 length equals 14 residues. Trimming removed 1 base from V and 3 bases from J; junction bases left unmatched: 2.

Material for sequencing was naive CD8+ T cells from blood, with Jurkat cell RNA spiked in. The subset is: FACS-sorted CD8+CD4-CCR7+CD45RA+ naive T cells. The sequence came from a human donor in good health. Some libraries in this study had Jurkat cell RNA spiked in. The V and J genes are TRBV14 and TRBJ2-7; 8 bases agree with TRBD1. The chain's CDR3 is CASSQAQGDYEQYF. The CDR3, as DNA: TGTGCCAGCAGCCAAGCACAGGGGGACTACGAGCAGTACTTC. The full variable domain, in which reference TRBV14 and TRBJ2-7 provide the parts outside the CDR3, is EAGVTQFPSHSVIEKGQTVTLRCDPISGHDNLYWYRRVMGKEIKFLLHFVKESKQDESGMPNNRFLAERTGGTYSTLKVQPAELEDSGVYFCASSQAQGDYEQYFGPGTRLTVT.